This T cell receptor (beta chain) comes out of a study of blood T cell repertoires in COVID-19. As for the study in general: All recovered Cohort 3 donors got two negative PCRs, got clearance, or saw symptom resolution. In each case, the material was cDNA or gDNA derived from T cells, B-cell-depleted T cells, or PBMCs.

Libraries were prepared by immunoSEQ multiplex PCR; TCRdb keeps only in-frame clonotypes and omits some of them. The sample has fewer than 350,000 clones, approximately 90% seen once. Between the trimmed V and J ends, which lost 0 bases and 1 base, there was a span of 12 bases. CDR1 and CDR2 from the germline V gene are KGHSH and LQKENI. The CDR3 is 16 residues long. Those enrolled, adults aged 18 to 89 years, came from fewer than 25 US areas. Participant-reported clinical history was the basis for cohort assignment. V and J are TRBV18 and TRBJ2-5; a weak D match, TRBD1 (5 bases). The source is a woman aged 60 to 75 in a cohort exposed to, infected with or recovered from COVID-19 (not recorded which). The sequencing sample was made of PBMCs or T cells enriched from blood (not recorded which). As DNA, the CDR3 is TGTGCCAGCTCACCACCGGGGTTCAGGGCCCAAGAGACCCAGTACTTC. This sequence encodes CASSPPGFRAQETQYF.